Presented here are 23 T cell receptor beta chains from one specimen sequenced in a study of blood T cell repertoires in COVID-19. Sequencing used immunoSEQ multiplex PCR; TCRdb keeps in-frame clones, though not all of them. The sample lists about 210,000 clones, approximately 91% occurring once. Input material: peripheral blood. These receptor sequences come from a man aged 40-50 years with acute or convalescent COVID-19.

The chain joins TRBV29-1 to TRBJ1-4; tentatively, D is TRBD1 (6 bases). The V end was cut by 6 bases, the J end by 2 bases, with 13 bases between. The CDR3 runs 14 residues. Germline loops: CDR1 SQVTM, CDR2 ANQGSEA. CDR3 nucleotides: TGCAGCGTAGGGGGGGGAGCGACTAATGAAAAACTGTTTTTT. Protein product: CSVGGGATNEKLFF.

This chain links TRBV10-2 with TRBJ2-5, with unresolved D. CDR3 length: 13 amino acids. Trimming took 5 bases from V and 3 from J, leaving 10 bases between them. From germline, CDR1 is WSHSY and CDR2 SAAADI. CDR3 sequence: CASSLGPEETQYF. The CDR3 nucleotides are TGCGCCAGCAGTCTAGGTCCCGAAGAGACCCAGTACTTC.

The J gene is TRBJ1-5, the V gene TRBV19, with D tentatively TRBD1 (5 bases). In germline, CDR1 is LNHDA, CDR2 SQIVND (reference sequence). V lost 0 bases, J lost 7 bases, and 7 bases lay in between. This CDR3 spans 13 amino acids. CDR3 sequence: CASSIEGPQPQHF. CDR3 bases: TGTGCCAGTAGTATAGAGGGGCCCCAGCCCCAGCATTTT.

The J gene is TRBJ2-5, the V gene TRBV5-1; TRBD1 agrees at 8 bases. V dropped 3 bases and J dropped 0; count of bases not matched to a gene: 4. The CDR3 has 15 amino acids. The germline gives CDR1 SGHRS, CDR2 YFSETQ. This chain's CDR3 is CASSWGTGHQETQYF. The CDR3 region has the DNA TGCGCCAGCAGCTGGGGGACAGGCCACCAAGAGACCCAGTACTTC.

This clone has only one observation. The V and J genes are TRBV4-3 and TRBJ2-5; 7 bases fit TRBD1. The CDR3 runs 17 residues. Germline V gene data show CDR1 as LGHNA and CDR2 as YSLEER. The ends lost 0 bases at V and 7 bases at J; junction bases unmatched: 14. The CDR3 protein is CASSQDLKTGLVGTQYF. The CDR3 nucleotides are TGCGCCAGCAGCCAAGATTTAAAGACAGGGCTGGTCGGGACCCAGTACTTC.

The CDR3 DNA is TGTGCCAGCAGTTTCCAAGGAGTAGCGGGCACCGGGGAGCTGTTTTTT. Its protein product is CASSFQGVAGTGELFF. The chain is built from TRBV27 and TRBJ2-2; TRBD2 agrees at 7 bases. With V trimmed by 3 bases and J by 4 bases, 8 bases remained unmatched. Germline V gene lookup returns CDR1 MNHEY and CDR2 SMNVEV (reference sequence). This CDR3 spans 16 amino acids.

The chain employs TRBV6-5 and TRBJ2-2; D is undetermined. The CDR3 loop spans 13 amino acids. The V gene lost 10 bases and the J gene lost 5 bases, with 14 bases spanning the gap. Germline CDR1 and CDR2: MNHEY and SVGAGI. CDR3 protein: CATPAPATGELFF. The CDR3 DNA sequence: TGTGCCACCCCAGCGCCGGCTACCGGGGAGCTGTTTTTT.

There are a few counts of this clone. The gene calls are TRBV29-1 and TRBJ1-5, with D perhaps TRBD1 (5 bases). Germline CDR1 is SQVTM and CDR2 is ANQGSEA. V lost 6 bases and J lost 5, with 11 bases in between. This CDR3 is built from 12 residues. The DNA of the CDR3 is TGCAGCGTCTCCGACAGCTATCAGCCCCAGCATTTT. Its protein product is CSVSDSYQPQHF.

This chain uses TRBV18 with TRBJ1-1, with a weak D call TRBD1 (6 bases). V dropped 6 bases and J dropped 4 bases, with 15 bases sitting between them. Germline V gene data show CDR1 as KGHSH and CDR2 as LQKENI. This CDR3 has 14 amino acids. CDR3 loop: CASSLGQFGTEAFF. The CDR3 coding sequence is TGTGCCAGCTCCCTCGGACAGTTCGGCACTGAAGCTTTCTTT. The variable domain in full, completed from reference TRBV18 and TRBJ1-1, reads NAGVMQNPRHLVRRRGQEARLRCSPMKGHSHVYWYRQLPEEGLKFMVYLQKENIIDESGMPKERFSAEFPKEGPSILRIQQVVRGDSAAYFCASSLGQFGTEAFFGQGTRLTVV.

V gene TRBV28 combines with J gene TRBJ2-7; 8 nucleotides line up with TRBD2. CDR1 and CDR2 from the germline V gene are MDHEN and SYDVKM. V was clipped by 7 bases and J by 0 bases; unmatched bases: 5. The CDR3 covers 14 residues. CDR3 sequence (DNA): TGTGCCAGCACCACGCGGGGGGTCTCCTACGAGCAGTACTTC. Its protein product is CASTTRGVSYEQYF.

In its sample, this clone was seen once. This chain links TRBV2 with TRBJ2-7; TRBD1 aligns across 8 bases. The CDR3 contains 14 residues. CDR1 SNHLY and CDR2 FYNNEI come from the germline V gene. V trimming: 0 bases; J trimming: 6 bases; junction bases outside the gene matches: 4. The CDR3 region has the DNA TGTGCCAGCAGTGAAGCGAACAGGGGGTTCGAGCAGTACTTC. Translation: CASSEANRGFEQYF.

The chain has TRBV28 and TRBJ2-7, with D unclear. This CDR3 is built from 11 residues. V lost 3 bases and J 5 bases, leaving 5 bases between the germline ends. Germline V gives CDR1 MDHEN, CDR2 SYDVKM. The CDR3 sequence: CASSLFNEQYF. CDR3 bases: TGTGCCAGCAGTTTGTTCAACGAGCAGTACTTC.

The chain couples TRBV6-1 to TRBJ1-2; possibly TRBD1 for D (6 bases). Deletions cut 1 base from V and 4 bases from J, with 10 bases between. CDR1 MNHNS and CDR2 SASEGT come from the germline V gene. CDR3 length: 14 amino acids. The CDR3 region has the DNA TGTGCCAGCAGTGAAGTGGGCAGGGGCTATGGCTACACCTTC. Its translation is CASSEVGRGYGYTF.

The chain uses TRBV29-1 and TRBJ2-1, with TRBD2 identical over 9 bases. Germline V gene sequence: CDR1 SQVTM, CDR2 ANQGSEA. V lost 7 bases, J lost 4 bases, and 11 bases stayed unmatched. The CDR3 is 15 amino acids. The DNA for the CDR3 is TGCAGCGGTCGTGATCTAGCGGGATCGTACAATGAGCAGTTCTTC. Protein sequence: CSGRDLAGSYNEQFF.

The gene calls are TRBV19 and TRBJ2-2; TRBD1 matches 7 bases. The CDR3 is made up of 15 amino acids. Trimming cost V 3 bases and J 1 base; bases outside gene matches: 2. The V gene's germline CDR1 is LNHDA and CDR2 SQIVND (reference sequence). CDR3 nucleotide sequence: TGTGCCAGTAGTATGGACAGGAGGAACACCGGGGAGCTGTTTTTT. This sequence encodes CASSMDRRNTGELFF. Supplemented by reference TRBV19 and TRBJ2-2, the full variable domain reads DGGITQSPKYLFRKEGQNVTLSCEQNLNHDAMYWYRQDPGQGLRLIYYSQIVNDFQKGDIAEGYSVSREKKESFPLTVTSAQKNPTAFYLCASSMDRRNTGELFFGEGSRLTVL.

The chain couples TRBV28 to TRBJ1-2; D might be TRBD1 (5 bases). The germline V gene encodes CDR1 MDHEN and CDR2 SYDVKM. V lost 7 bases and J lost 5, with 11 bases in between. The CDR3 contains 12 residues. The CDR3 bases are TGTGCCAGCACGACAGTCCCGTATGGCTACACCTTC. Amino acid sequence: CASTTVPYGYTF.

This chain uses TRBV4-2 with TRBJ2-5, with TRBD1 matching 9 bases. V gave up 3 bases and J gave up 4 bases; unmatched junction bases: 9. The CDR3 contains 16 residues. From germline, CDR1 is LGHNA and CDR2 YNFKEQ. The CDR3 DNA reads as TGTGCCAGCAGCCAGGAAGGGACAGGGCATGCAGAGACCCAGTACTTC. This codes for CASSQEGTGHAETQYF.

V and J are TRBV6-5 and TRBJ1-1, with TRBD1 matching over 7 bases. This CDR3 comprises 14 residues. The germline V gene encodes CDR1 MNHEY and CDR2 SVGAGI. J was trimmed by 4 bases and V by 6 bases; bases with no gene match: 8. The CDR3 DNA reads as TGTGCCAGCAGCCTACACAGGGGTGGCACTGAAGCTTTCTTT. The encoded protein is CASSLHRGGTEAFF.

The rearrangement joins TRBV6-6 to TRBJ2-3; D might be TRBD2 (5 bases). CDR1 MNHNY and CDR2 SVGAGI come from the germline V gene (reference sequence). The CDR3 sequence is 16 residues long. Trimming left V 2 bases short and J 0 bases short, with 12 bases between. The CDR3: CASSYVGVHSTDTQYF. The DNA of the CDR3 is TGTGCCAGCAGTTACGTCGGGGTCCATAGCACAGATACGCAGTATTTT.

This clone came up a few times. The V call is TRBV2, the J call TRBJ2-5; D might be TRBD1 (6 bases). The CDR3 is 13 residues long. Trimming shortened V by 9 bases and J by 2 bases, and 13 bases separated the two germline ends. Germline V gene lookup returns CDR1 SNHLY and CDR2 FYNNEI. The CDR3 sequence is CARSGTLQETQYF. CDR3 bases: TGTGCCAGGTCCGGGACACTACAAGAGACCCAGTACTTC.

The chain has TRBV7-3 and TRBJ2-1, with 12 bases lining up with TRBD2. The V segment lost 5 bases and the J segment 7 bases; nucleotides outside the gene matches: 12. Per the germline V gene, CDR1 is SGHTA and CDR2 is FQGTGA. The CDR3 extends over 17 amino acids. The CDR3 here is CASSLTPSSGRGNEQFF. As DNA, the CDR3 is TGTGCCAGCAGCCTCACGCCCTCTAGCGGGAGGGGTAATGAGCAGTTCTTC.

V gene TRBV4-2 combines with J gene TRBJ2-3, with 9 bases matching TRBD1. CDR3 size: 17 residues. After removal of 1 base from V and 2 bases from J, the junction contained 7 bases not matched to a gene. The V gene's germline CDR1 is LGHNA and CDR2 YNFKEQ. The CDR3 DNA reads as TGTGCCAGCAGCCAAGCCACACAGGGGGCCTCCACAGATACGCAGTATTTT. It yields the protein CASSQATQGASTDTQYF.

Concerning this clone itself: This same CDR3 is encoded by further DNA sequences in the sample. This chain connects TRBV4-3 to TRBJ2-3; 8 nucleotides match TRBD1. V gave up 4 bases and J gave up 0 bases; unmatched junction bases: 3. The CDR3 extends over 15 amino acids. Germline CDR1 and CDR2: LGHNA and YSLEER. The CDR3 DNA reads as TGCGCCAGCAGCCCCGGGACAGGTAGCACAGATACGCAGTATTTT. Protein sequence: CASSPGTGSTDTQYF.